A selection of T cell receptor beta chains follows, all from one sample in a study of tumor and adjacent non-tumor tissue in lung cancer. TCRdb passed the multiplex PCR reads through MiXCR, listing each CDR3 protein once. The sample shows fewer than 100,000 distinct CDR3 sequences, roughly three quarters of them seen only once. The sequenced material came from distant non-tumor lung tissue. The receptor set was obtained from a woman aged 45 to 65 with non-small cell lung cancer. The CDR3 runs from the conserved cysteine through the conserved F or W. D genes are given only for firm matches. Clone size, where shown, is once, few, many, or a class for clones that have expanded.

v_gene: TRBV7-2
d_gene: TRBD1
j_gene: TRBJ1-5
abundance: NA
CDR3aa: CASSLVSGGAGQPQHF
CDR3nt: TGTGCCAGCAGCTTAGTGTCAGGGGGCGCCGGTCAGCCCCAGCATTTC

v_gene: TRBV5-5
d_gene: NA
j_gene: TRBJ2-3
abundance: once
CDR3aa: CASSFLESTDTQYF
CDR3nt: TGTGCCAGCAGCTTCTTAGAGAGCACAGATACACAGTATTTT

v_gene: TRBV4-1
d_gene: TRBD1
j_gene: TRBJ2-5
abundance: NA
CDR3aa: CANSRRRDSGWAVPETQYF
CDR3nt: TGCGCCAACAGCCGGCGCCGGGACAGTGGATGGGCGGTCCCAGAGACCCAGTACTTC

v_gene: TRBV20-1
d_gene: NA
j_gene: TRBJ2-7
abundance: NA
CDR3aa: CSPVDTDLDEQYF
CDR3nt: TGCAGTCCTGTGGACACGGATTTGGACGAGCAGTACTTC

v_gene: TRBV11-1
d_gene: NA
j_gene: TRBJ2-1
abundance: NA
CDR3aa: CASSPTLSTDDEQFF
CDR3nt: TGTGCCAGCAGCCCGACTCTTTCGACGGACGATGAGCAATTCTTC

v_gene: TRBV5-6
d_gene: NA
j_gene: TRBJ2-3
abundance: NA
CDR3aa: CASTSLLEGDTQYF
CDR3nt: TGTGCCAGCACTTCGCTCCTAGAGGGAGATACGCAGTATTTT

v_gene: TRBV12-3/TRBV12-4
d_gene: NA
j_gene: TRBJ2-3
abundance: NA
CDR3aa: CASRPSGGTDTQYF
CDR3nt: TGTGCGAGCAGGCCCAGTGGAGGCACAGATACGCAGTATTTT

v_gene: TRBV6-1
d_gene: NA
j_gene: TRBJ2-7
abundance: NA
CDR3aa: CVSSERKRGSYEQYF
CDR3nt: TGTGTCAGTAGTGAAAGAAAGCGAGGATCCTACGAACAGTACTTC

v_gene: TRBV7-9
d_gene: NA
j_gene: TRBJ2-1
abundance: NA
CDR3aa: CASSPPRPIDNEQFF
CDR3nt: TGTGCCAGCAGCCCCCCCAGACCGATCGACAATGAGCAGTTCTTC

v_gene: TRBV29-1
d_gene: NA
j_gene: TRBJ2-5
abundance: NA
CDR3aa: CSGRGSLENQYF
CDR3nt: TGCAGCGGAAGGGGGTCTCTAGAGAACCAGTACTTC

v_gene: TRBV4-1
d_gene: TRBD1
j_gene: TRBJ1-2
abundance: NA
CDR3aa: CASSQEPPTGIFNYGYTF
CDR3nt: TGCGCCAGCAGCCAAGAACCACCGACAGGGATTTTTAACTATGGCTACACCTTC

v_gene: TRBV12-3/TRBV12-4
d_gene: NA
j_gene: TRBJ2-7
abundance: NA
CDR3aa: CASSSQQKGSYKQYF
CDR3nt: TGTGCCAGCAGTTCCCAACAGAAGGGGTCCTACAAGCAGTACTTC

v_gene: TRBV20-1
d_gene: NA
j_gene: TRBJ2-2
abundance: once
CDR3aa: CNATRYTGELFF
CDR3nt: TGCAATGCTACGAGGTACACCGGGGAGCTGTTTTTT

v_gene: TRBV29-1
d_gene: TRBD1
j_gene: TRBJ2-3
abundance: NA
CDR3aa: CIVADRGINQLQYF
CDR3nt: TGCATCGTAGCTGACAGGGGAATCAATCAGCTCCAGTATTTT

v_gene: TRBV6-2/TRBV6-3
d_gene: NA
j_gene: TRBJ2-2
abundance: NA
CDR3aa: CDLGPYIGELFF
CDR3nt: TGTGACCTCGGTCCTTACATCGGGGAGCTGTTTTTT

v_gene: TRBV11-2
d_gene: NA
j_gene: TRBJ2-1
abundance: medium-sized
CDR3aa: CASSLELSGEQFF
CDR3nt: TGTGCCAGCAGCTTAGAGCTGAGCGGTGAGCAGTTCTTC

v_gene: TRBV20-1
d_gene: NA
j_gene: TRBJ1-1
abundance: NA
CDR3aa: CSARDGHMNAEAFF
CDR3nt: TGTAGTGCTAGAGACGGACACATGAACGCTGAAGCTTTCTTT

v_gene: TRBV6-8
d_gene: NA
j_gene: TRBJ2-1
abundance: once
CDR3aa: CASKTIAFF
CDR3nt: TGTGCCAGCAAAACTATCGCATTCTTC

v_gene: TRBV20-1
d_gene: TRBD1
j_gene: TRBJ1-2
abundance: few
CDR3aa: CSARDTQGGGYTF
CDR3nt: TGCAGTGCTAGAGATACCCAGGGGGGCGGCTACACCTTC

v_gene: TRBV20-1
d_gene: NA
j_gene: TRBJ1-6
abundance: many
CDR3aa: CSAVQGFNNSPLHF
CDR3nt: TGCAGTGCAGTACAGGGATTCAATAATTCACCCCTCCACTTT

v_gene: TRBV11-2
d_gene: NA
j_gene: TRBJ2-1
abundance: NA
CDR3aa: CANNSRNRVGQFF
CDR3nt: TGTGCCAACAACTCACGCAACAGGGTCGGGCAGTTCTTC

v_gene: TRBV24-1
d_gene: NA
j_gene: TRBJ2-2
abundance: NA
CDR3aa: CATSDTRRDMGDTAELFF
CDR3nt: TGTGCCACCAGTGATACCCGCCGGGACATGGGTGACACCGCGGAGCTGTTTTTT